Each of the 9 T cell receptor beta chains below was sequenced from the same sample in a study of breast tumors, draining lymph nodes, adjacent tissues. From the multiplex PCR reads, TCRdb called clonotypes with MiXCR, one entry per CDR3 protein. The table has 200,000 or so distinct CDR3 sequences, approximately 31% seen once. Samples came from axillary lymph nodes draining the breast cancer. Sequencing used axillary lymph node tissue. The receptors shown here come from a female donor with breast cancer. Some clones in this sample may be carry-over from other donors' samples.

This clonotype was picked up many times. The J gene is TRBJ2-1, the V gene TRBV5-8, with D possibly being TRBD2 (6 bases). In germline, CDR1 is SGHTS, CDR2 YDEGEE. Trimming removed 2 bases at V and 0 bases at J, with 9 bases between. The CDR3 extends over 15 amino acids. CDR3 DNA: TGTGCCAGCAGCTTCGGGGGAGGCTCCTACAATGAGCAGTTCTTC. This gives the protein CASSFGGGSYNEQFF.

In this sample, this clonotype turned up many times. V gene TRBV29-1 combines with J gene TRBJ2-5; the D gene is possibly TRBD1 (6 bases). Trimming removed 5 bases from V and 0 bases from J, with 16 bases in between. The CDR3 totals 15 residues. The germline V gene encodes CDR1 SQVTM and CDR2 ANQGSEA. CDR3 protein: CSVLRTDWYQETQYF. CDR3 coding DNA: TGCAGCGTTTTACGGACAGATTGGTACCAAGAGACCCAGTACTTC.

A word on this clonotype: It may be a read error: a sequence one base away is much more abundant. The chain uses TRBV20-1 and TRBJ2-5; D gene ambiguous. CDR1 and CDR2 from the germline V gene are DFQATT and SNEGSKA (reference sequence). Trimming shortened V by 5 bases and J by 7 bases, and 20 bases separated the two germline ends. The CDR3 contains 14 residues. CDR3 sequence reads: CSASLGVRRATQYF. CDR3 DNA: TGCAGTGCTTCGCTAGGCGTACGGCGAGCGACCCAGTACTTC.

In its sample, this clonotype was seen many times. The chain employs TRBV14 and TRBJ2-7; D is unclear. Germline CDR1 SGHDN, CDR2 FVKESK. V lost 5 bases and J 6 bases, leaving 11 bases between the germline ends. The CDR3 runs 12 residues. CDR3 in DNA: TGTGCCAGCAGCGGGCTCTCCCCCGAGCAGTACTTC. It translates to CASSGLSPEQYF.

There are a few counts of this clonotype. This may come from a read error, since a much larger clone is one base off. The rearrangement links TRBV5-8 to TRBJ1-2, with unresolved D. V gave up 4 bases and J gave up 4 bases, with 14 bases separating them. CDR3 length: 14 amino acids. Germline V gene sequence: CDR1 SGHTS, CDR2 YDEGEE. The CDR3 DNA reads TGTGCCAGCAGCAGCCAGAGGCCCGGCTATGGCTACACCTTC. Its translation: CASSSQRPGYGYTF. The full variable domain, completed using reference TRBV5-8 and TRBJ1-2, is EAGVTQSPTHLIKTRGQQATLRCSPISGHTSVYWYQQALGLGLQFLLWYDEGEERNRGNFPPRFSGRQFPNYSSELNVNALELEDSALYLCASSSQRPGYGYTFGSGTRLTVV.

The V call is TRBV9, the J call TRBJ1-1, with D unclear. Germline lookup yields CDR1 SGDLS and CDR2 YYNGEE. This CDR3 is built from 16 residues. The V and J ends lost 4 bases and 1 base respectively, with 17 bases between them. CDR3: CASSFCMRTWNTEAFF. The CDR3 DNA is TGTGCCAGCAGCTTTTGTATGAGGACGTGGAACACTGAAGCTTTCTTT.

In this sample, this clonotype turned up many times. The chain's CDR3 is CASSRGLSLAKNIQYF. CDR3 coding DNA: TGTGCCAGCAGCCGGGGTTTGTCCCTGGCCAAAAACATTCAGTACTTC. V usage is TRBV7-8 and J usage is TRBJ2-4, with D possibly being TRBD2 (5 bases). V shed 5 bases and J shed 1 base, with 15 bases lying between them. CDR1 is SGHVS, CDR2 FQNEAQ, per germline. The CDR3 extends over 16 amino acids.

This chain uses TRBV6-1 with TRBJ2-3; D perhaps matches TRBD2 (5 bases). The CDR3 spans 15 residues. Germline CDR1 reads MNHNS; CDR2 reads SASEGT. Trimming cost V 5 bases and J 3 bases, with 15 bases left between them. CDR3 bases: TGTGCCAGCAGTACTTCCGGACGGGGAACAGATACGCAGTATTTT. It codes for CASSTSGRGTDTQYF.

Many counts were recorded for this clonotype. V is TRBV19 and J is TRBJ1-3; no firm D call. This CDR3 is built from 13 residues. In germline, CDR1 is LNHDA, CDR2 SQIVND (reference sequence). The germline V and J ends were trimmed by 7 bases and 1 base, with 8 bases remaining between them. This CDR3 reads CASTELSGNTIYF. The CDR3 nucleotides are TGTGCCAGTACAGAGTTGTCTGGAAACACCATATATTTT. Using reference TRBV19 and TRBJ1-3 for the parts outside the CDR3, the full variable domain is DGGITQSPKYLFRKEGQNVTLSCEQNLNHDAMYWYRQDPGQGLRLIYYSQIVNDFQKGDIAEGYSVSREKKESFPLTVTSAQKNPTAFYLCASTELSGNTIYFGEGSWLTVV.